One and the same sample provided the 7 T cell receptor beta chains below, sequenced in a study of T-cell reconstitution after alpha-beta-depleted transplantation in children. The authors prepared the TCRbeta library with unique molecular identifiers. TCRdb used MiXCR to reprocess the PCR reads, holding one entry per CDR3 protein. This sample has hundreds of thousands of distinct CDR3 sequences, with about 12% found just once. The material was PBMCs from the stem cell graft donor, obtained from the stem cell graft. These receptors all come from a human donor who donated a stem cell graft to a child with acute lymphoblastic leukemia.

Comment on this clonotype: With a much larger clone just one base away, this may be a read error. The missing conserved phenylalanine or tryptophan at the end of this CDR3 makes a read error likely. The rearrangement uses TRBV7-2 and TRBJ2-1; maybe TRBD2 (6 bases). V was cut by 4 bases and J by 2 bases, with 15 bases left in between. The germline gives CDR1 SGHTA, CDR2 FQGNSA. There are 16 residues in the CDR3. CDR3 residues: CASSSFHGGAYNEQFL. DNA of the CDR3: TGTGCCAGCAGCTCCTTCCACGGGGGAGCCTACAATGAGCAGTTCTTG.

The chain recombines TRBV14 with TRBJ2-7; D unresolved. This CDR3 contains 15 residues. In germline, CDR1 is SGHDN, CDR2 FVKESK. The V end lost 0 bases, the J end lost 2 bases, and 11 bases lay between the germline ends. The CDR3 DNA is TGTGCCAGCAGCCAAGATCTACGGCCAGCCTACGAGCAGTACTTC. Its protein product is CASSQDLRPAYEQYF.

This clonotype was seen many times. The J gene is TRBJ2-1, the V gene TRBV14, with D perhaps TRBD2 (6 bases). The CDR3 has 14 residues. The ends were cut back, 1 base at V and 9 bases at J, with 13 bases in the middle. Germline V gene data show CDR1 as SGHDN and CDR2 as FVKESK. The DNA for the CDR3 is TGTGCCAGCAGCCAAGCCTTCGGGGGAGCTGAGCAGTTCTTC. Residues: CASSQAFGGAEQFF.

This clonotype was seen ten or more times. CDR3 nucleotide sequence: TGCAGCGTGACTACAGGGGGCTATAATTCACCCCTCCACTTT. It codes for CSVTTGGYNSPLHF. The chain is built from TRBV29-1 and TRBJ1-6; 8 bases align to TRBD1. Germline V gene lookup returns CDR1 SQVTM and CDR2 ANQGSEA. Losses at the gene ends were 6 bases for V and 3 bases for J; bases not matched to a gene: 4. This CDR3 has 14 residues.

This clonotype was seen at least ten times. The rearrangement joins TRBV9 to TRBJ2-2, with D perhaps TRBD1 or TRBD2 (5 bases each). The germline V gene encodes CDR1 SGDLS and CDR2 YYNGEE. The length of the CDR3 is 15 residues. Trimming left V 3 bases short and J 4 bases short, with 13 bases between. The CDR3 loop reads CASSEWGSRTGELFF. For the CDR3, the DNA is TGTGCCAGCAGCGAATGGGGGAGTCGCACCGGGGAGCTGTTTTTT.

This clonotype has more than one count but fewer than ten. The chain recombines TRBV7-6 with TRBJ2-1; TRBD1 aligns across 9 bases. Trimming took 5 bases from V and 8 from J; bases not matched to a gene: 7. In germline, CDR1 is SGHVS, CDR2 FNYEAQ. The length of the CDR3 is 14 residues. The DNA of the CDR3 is TGTGCCAGCAGCCCCCGGGACAGGGCGGATGAGCAGTTCTTC. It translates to CASSPRDRADEQFF.

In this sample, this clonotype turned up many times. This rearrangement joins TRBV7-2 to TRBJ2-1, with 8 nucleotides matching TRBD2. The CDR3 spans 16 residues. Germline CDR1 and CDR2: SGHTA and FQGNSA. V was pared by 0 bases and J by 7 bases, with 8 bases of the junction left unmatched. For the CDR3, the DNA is TGTGCCAGCAGCTTAGCCGGGCGGGGGGTCGGGAATGAGCAGTTCTTC. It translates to CASSLAGRGVGNEQFF.